The next 13 T cell receptor beta chains were all read from a single sample in a study of T cell responses to AZD1222 COVID-19 vaccine. TCRdb keeps only in-frame clones here, not all; method: immunoSEQ multiplex PCR. In the table there are roughly 100,000 clones, 85% to 90% of which are singletons. This sample comprised peripheral blood, obtained 28 days after the second AZD1222 dose. All receptors derive from an adult who received the AZD1222 COVID-19 vaccine.

This clone has more than one count but fewer than ten. The chain is built from TRBV5-6 and TRBJ2-2; perhaps TRBD1 as D (5 bases). Trimming took 2 bases from V and 6 from J, leaving 8 bases between them. The CDR3 extends over 13 amino acids. Germline V gene sequence: CDR1 SGHDT, CDR2 YYEEEE. The CDR3 sequence is CASSFDRPGELFF. CDR3 nucleotides: TGTGCCAGCAGCTTTGACAGACCCGGGGAGCTGTTTTTT.

This chain joins TRBV19 and TRBJ2-1, with D unclear. V shed 3 bases and J shed 6 bases, with 9 bases lying between them. This CDR3 contains 13 residues. From germline, CDR1 is LNHDA and CDR2 SQIVND (reference sequence). CDR3 DNA sequence: TGTGCCAGTAGTATCATACACTCCAATGAGCAGTTCTTC. Its translation: CASSIIHSNEQFF.

This clone has a single count. The gene calls are TRBV7-3 and TRBJ2-6; D is possibly TRBD1 (6 bases). The CDR3 is 15 amino acids. In germline, CDR1 is SGHTA, CDR2 FQGTGA. V dropped 5 bases and J dropped 2 bases, with 10 bases sitting between them. Written as DNA, the CDR3 is TGTGCCAGCAGCCTCGGACAGACTGGGGCCAACGTCCTGACTTTC. The encoded protein is CASSLGQTGANVLTF.

This chain connects TRBV19 to TRBJ1-2; 7 positions match TRBD1. This CDR3 has 13 amino acids. CDR1 and CDR2 (germline): LNHDA, SQIVND (reference sequence). Unmatched junction bases numbered 7, after V lost 11 bases and J lost 1 base. CDR3 region: CAVRGQLNYGYTF. The CDR3 DNA reads TGTGCCGTCCGGGGACAGCTTAACTATGGCTACACCTTC.

The chain links TRBV27 to TRBJ2-7, with D unresolved. The CDR3 is 15 residues long. Germline V CDR1 and CDR2: MNHEY, SMNVEV (reference sequence). V was trimmed by 9 bases and J by 2 bases, leaving 20 bases between them. CDR3 nucleotide sequence: TGTGCCAGTCGACCTGGCGGACGGCGGCCCTACGAGCAGTACTTC. Its protein is CASRPGGRRPYEQYF.

The gene calls are TRBV11-2 and TRBJ1-2; possible D gene TRBD1, 6 bases. V lost 1 base and J lost 7, with 10 bases in between. This CDR3 contains 13 residues. Germline V gives CDR1 SGHAT, CDR2 FQNNGV. The DNA of the CDR3 is TGTGCCAGCAGCTTAGGTACAGGGTCTGGCTACACCTTC. Protein: CASSLGTGSGYTF.

This chain links TRBV19 with TRBJ2-5; 7 bases agree with TRBD2. The J segment lost 3 bases and the V segment lost 3 bases, leaving 7 bases of the junction unmatched. CDR3 length: 15 amino acids. CDR1 and CDR2 (germline): LNHDA, SQIVND (reference sequence). In nucleotides, the CDR3 is TGTGCCAGTAGTATGTCTCCGGCGGGGGAAGAGACCCAGTACTTC. Protein sequence: CASSMSPAGEETQYF.

The genes are TRBV18 and TRBJ1-1, with D hard to call. V was clipped by 0 bases and J by 0 bases, with 11 bases between them. This CDR3 has 16 amino acids. Germline V gene sequence: CDR1 KGHSH, CDR2 LQKENI. The CDR3 coding sequence is TGTGCCAGCTCACCACCGGGCAGGTTGATGAACACTGAAGCTTTCTTT. This gives the protein CASSPPGRLMNTEAFF.

The chain carries TRBV10-1 and TRBJ2-7, with D perhaps TRBD1 (6 bases). In germline, CDR1 is WNHNN, CDR2 SYGVQD (reference sequence). Trimming left V 3 bases short and J 7 bases short, with 19 bases between. The length of the CDR3 is 15 residues. The CDR3 coding sequence is TGCGCCAGCAGTGATGGGGACACCGTGTACTGGGAGCAGTACTTC. It translates to CASSDGDTVYWEQYF.

The genes are TRBV7-3 and TRBJ1-1, with D uncertain. The germline V gene encodes CDR1 SGHTA and CDR2 FQGTGA. CDR3 length: 13 amino acids. The V end lost 5 bases, the J end lost 1 base, and 8 bases lay between the germline ends. The CDR3 coding sequence is TGTGCCAGCAGCAATTCACCGAACACTGAAGCTTTCTTT. Translating gives CASSNSPNTEAFF.

The chain carries TRBV10-1 and TRBJ2-1; 11 bases map to TRBD2. The CDR3 extends over 17 amino acids. Germline V gene sequence: CDR1 WNHNN, CDR2 SYGVQD (reference sequence). Trimming at V came to 5 bases and at J to 2 bases, leaving 8 bases not matched to a gene. The CDR3 region is CASSPRTSGPPYNEQFF. In nucleotides, the CDR3 is TGCGCCAGCAGTCCTCGGACTAGCGGGCCGCCCTACAATGAGCAGTTCTTC.

The chain links TRBV10-2 to TRBJ2-1; D may match TRBD1 or TRBD2 (5 bases each). CDR1 and CDR2 (germline): WSHSY, SAAADI. Trimming pared 6 bases from V and 9 bases from J, leaving 15 bases between. The CDR3 runs to 13 residues. CDR3 amino acids: CASRWDGRGEQFF. The CDR3 nucleotides read TGCGCCAGCAGGTGGGACGGGCGTGGTGAGCAGTTCTTC.

V and J are TRBV5-5 and TRBJ2-1, with a weak D call TRBD2 (5 bases). This CDR3 comprises 14 residues. CDR1 and CDR2 (germline): SGHKS, YYEKEE (reference sequence). V was clipped by 1 base and J by 9 bases, with 14 bases between them. The CDR3: CASSLIPLASEQFF. The CDR3 DNA reads as TGTGCCAGCAGCTTGATCCCTCTAGCCTCTGAGCAGTTCTTC. The full variable domain, in which reference TRBV5-5 and TRBJ2-1 provide the parts outside the CDR3, is DAGVTQSPTHLIKTRGQQVTLRCSPISGHKSVSWYQQVLGQGPQFIFQYYEKEERGRGNFPDRFSARQFPNYSSELNVNALLLGDSALYLCASSLIPLASEQFFGPGTRLTVL.